The clone carrying this T cell receptor beta chain was seen a handful of times. As yet, its antigen is unknown. Regions amplified from RNA transcripts were the TCR beta CDR3 regions. First-round RT-PCR with HTBI primers amplified the TCR CDR3 region. TCRdb fed the multiplex PCR reads into MiXCR, producing one record per CDR3 protein. Of around 600,000 distinct CDR3 sequences listed, approximately 15% are singletons. Ophthalmopathy patients all had a Clinical Activity Score of at least 3, a NOSPECS grade of at least 4 and disease under 3 months old. These data come from a study of T cells in Graves' hyperthyroidism and ophthalmopathy. Study observations and caveats: A model built on 13 V-J features separated ophthalmopathy from stable hyperthyroidism.

V was pared by 5 bases and J by 3 bases, with 11 bases between. CDR1 SGHAT and CDR2 FQNNGV come from the germline V gene. This CDR3 region has 13 residues. The sequenced sample consisted of blood. The clonotype was recovered from a woman aged 18-29 years with Graves' ophthalmopathy. The genes are TRBV11-2 and TRBJ2-7, with D possibly TRBD1 on 5 matching bases. The CDR3 DNA sequence: TGTGCCAGCAGCCGGCCTCAGGGCTACGAGCAGTACTTC. Protein: CASSRPQGYEQYF. The full variable domain, with the rest looked up from reference TRBV11-2 and TRBJ2-7, is EAGVAQSPRYKIIEKRQSVAFWCNPISGHATLYWYQQILGQGPKLLIQFQNNGVVDDSQLPKDRFSAERLKGVDSTLKIQPAKLEDSAVYLCASSRPQGYEQYFGPGTRLTVT.